This TCR beta chain was observed in a study of blood T cell repertoires in COVID-19. In the study overall: In each case, the material was cDNA or gDNA derived from T cells, B-cell-depleted T cells, or PBMCs.

In the study's own analysis: Amplification of reference gene primers provided the estimated nucleated cell counts. Clones were sequenced by immunoSEQ multiplex PCR, and TCRdb holds only the in-frame ones, with some missing. V and J calls and clone size are those listed in that table; D and trimming were worked out from the DNA. The data show roughly 670,000 clones, approximately 90% seen once. The clonotype originates from a woman under 30 with acute or convalescent COVID-19. The specimen sequenced was peripheral blood.

The CDR3 DNA is TGCGCCAGCAGCTTGGCCCAGGGAAGAGAAGTCTACGAGCAGTACTTC. Encoded protein: CASSLAQGREVYEQYF. J is TRBJ2-7 and V is TRBV5-1, with D tentatively TRBD1 (5 bases). CDR1 and CDR2 from the germline V gene are SGHRS and YFSETQ. The CDR3 contains 16 residues. Trimming removed 0 bases from V and 3 bases from J, with 16 bases in between.